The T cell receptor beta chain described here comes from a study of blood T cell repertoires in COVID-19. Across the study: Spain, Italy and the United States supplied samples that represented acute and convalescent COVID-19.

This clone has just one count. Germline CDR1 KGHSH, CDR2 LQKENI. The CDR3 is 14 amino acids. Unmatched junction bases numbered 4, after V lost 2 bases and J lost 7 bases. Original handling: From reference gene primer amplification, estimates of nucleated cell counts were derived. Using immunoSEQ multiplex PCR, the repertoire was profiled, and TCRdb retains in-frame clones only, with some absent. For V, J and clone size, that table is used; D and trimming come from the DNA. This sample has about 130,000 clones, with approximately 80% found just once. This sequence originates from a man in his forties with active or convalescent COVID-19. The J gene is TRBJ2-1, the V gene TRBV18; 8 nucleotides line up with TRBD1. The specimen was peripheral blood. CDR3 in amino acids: CASSPGTGGNEQFF. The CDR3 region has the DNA TGTGCCAGCTCACCAGGCACAGGGGGGAATGAGCAGTTCTTC.